The clone carrying this T cell receptor beta chain has only one observation. The target antigen is unknown. This CDR3 is 13 amino acids long. The V gene's germline CDR1 is SGHTA and CDR2 FQGNSA. Trimming pared 4 bases from V and 1 base from J, leaving 7 bases between. The record originates from a study of CD8+ T cells in alopecia areata. Study conclusions and caveats: Tofacitinib significantly decreased scalp clonality and expanded CD8+ clones among top 100. Many expanded lesional clones persisted in scalp and blood during tofacitinib.

Treatment meaning: oral pan-JAK inhibitor, 5-10 mg twice daily. Obtained from alopecia areata patients were lesional scalp punch biopsies along with peripheral blood. Using a FACSAria, the CD4+ and CD8+ T cells were sorted from the PBMCs. Sequencing used cDNA as its template, made by extracting RNA and reverse transcribing it. TCRdb's copy holds only in-frame clones and misses some; the assay was immunoSEQ multiplex PCR. Here the sample spans 200,000 to 250,000 clones, under 70% being singletons. The sequence was collected from a human donor with alopecia areata. The sample in question was CD4+ T cells sorted from blood, obtained at week 4, from a patient treated with tofacitinib. The rearrangement links TRBV7-2 to TRBJ1-1; D is unresolved. The CDR3: CASSYSSNTEAFF. The CDR3 region has the DNA TGTGCCAGCAGCTACTCTTCGAACACTGAAGCTTTCTTT.